The clone carrying this T cell receptor (beta chain) showed up just once. The method was immunoSEQ multiplex PCR; TCRdb's version includes in-frame clones alone and lacks a portion of them. Of over 600,000 clones listed, over 80% are singletons. Trimming stripped 6 bases from V and 0 bases from J, with 8 bases between. Germline V lookup: CDR1 LNHDA, CDR2 SQIVND (reference sequence). This CDR3 region has 13 residues. The source of the sample is a study of blood T cell repertoires in COVID-19. Study-wide context: PBMCs, B-cell-depleted T cells, or T cells provided the cDNA or gDNA that made up the material.

The sequencing sample was made of peripheral blood. This chain joins TRBV19 and TRBJ1-1, with D possibly being TRBD1 (6 bases). This TCR was sampled from a woman younger than 35 with acute or convalescent COVID-19. As DNA, the CDR3 is TGTGCCAGTAGGGACAGAGTGAACACTGAAGCTTTCTTT. Translating it yields CASRDRVNTEAFF. The full variable domain, completed using reference TRBV19 and TRBJ1-1, is DGGITQSPKYLFRKEGQNVTLSCEQNLNHDAMYWYRQDPGQGLRLIYYSQIVNDFQKGDIAEGYSVSREKKESFPLTVTSAQKNPTAFYLCASRDRVNTEAFFGQGTRLTVV.